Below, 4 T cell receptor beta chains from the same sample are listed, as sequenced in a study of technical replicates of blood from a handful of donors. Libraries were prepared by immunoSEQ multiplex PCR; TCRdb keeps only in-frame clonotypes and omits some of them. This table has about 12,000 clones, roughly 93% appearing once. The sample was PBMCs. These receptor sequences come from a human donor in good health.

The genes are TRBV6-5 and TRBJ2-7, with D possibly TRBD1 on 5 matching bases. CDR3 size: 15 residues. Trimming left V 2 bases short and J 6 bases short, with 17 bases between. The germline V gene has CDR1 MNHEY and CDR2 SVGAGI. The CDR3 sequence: CASSYRGSQTGEQYF. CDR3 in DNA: TGTGCCAGCAGTTACAGGGGCTCTCAAACGGGCGAGCAGTACTTC.

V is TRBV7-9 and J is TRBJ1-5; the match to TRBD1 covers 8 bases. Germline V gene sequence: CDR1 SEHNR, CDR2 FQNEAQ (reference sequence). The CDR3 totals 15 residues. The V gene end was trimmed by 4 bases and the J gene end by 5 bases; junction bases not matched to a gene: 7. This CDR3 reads CASSSGQVFHQPQHF. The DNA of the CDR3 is TGTGCCAGCAGCTCGGGACAGGTCTTCCATCAGCCCCAGCATTTT.

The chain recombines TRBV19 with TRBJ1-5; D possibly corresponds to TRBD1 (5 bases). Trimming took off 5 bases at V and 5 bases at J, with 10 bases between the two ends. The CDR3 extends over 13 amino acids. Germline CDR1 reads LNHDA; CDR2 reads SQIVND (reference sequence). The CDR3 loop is CASSWGGDQPQHF. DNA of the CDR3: TGTGCCAGTAGTTGGGGAGGGGATCAGCCCCAGCATTTT.

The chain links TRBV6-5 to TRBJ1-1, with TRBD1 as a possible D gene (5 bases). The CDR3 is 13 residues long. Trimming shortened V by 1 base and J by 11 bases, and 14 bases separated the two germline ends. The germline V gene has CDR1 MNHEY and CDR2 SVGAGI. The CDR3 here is CASSYFGQGKAFF. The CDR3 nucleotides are TGTGCCAGCAGTTACTTCGGGCAGGGCAAGGCTTTCTTT.